The 20 T cell receptor beta chains reported below all come from one sample, sequenced in a study of glioma-infiltrating T cells. Amplification of TCR alpha and beta CDR3 regions from RNA used iRepertoire nested multiplex PCR. Each CDR3 protein gets one entry after TCRdb re-called the multiplex PCR reads with MiXCR. The data contain about 180,000 distinct CDR3 sequences, 43% of them singletons. The sequenced material came from glioma tissue, nonneoplastic brain tissue, or PBMCs (not recorded which). These TCRs come from a human donor with low-grade glioma or glioblastoma, undergoing nonglioma brain surgery, or in good health (not recorded which).

Many counts were recorded for this clonotype. The chain recombines TRBV18 with TRBJ2-7, with 7 bases aligning to TRBD1. This CDR3 has 12 amino acids. The trim removed 1 base at V and 6 bases at J, leaving 0 bases unmatched. Germline V gene lookup returns CDR1 KGHSH and CDR2 LQKENI. CDR3 protein: CASSPQGAEQYF. CDR3 sequence (DNA): TGTGCCAGCTCACCACAGGGGGCCGAGCAGTACTTC.

The chain carries TRBV4-1 and TRBJ1-5; D unclear. The CDR3 runs to 16 residues. V was shortened by 0 bases and J by 3 bases, with 12 bases between the two germline ends. Germline CDR1 is MGHRA and CDR2 is YSYEKL. The CDR3 nucleotides are TGCGCCAGCAGCCAAGAAAGTACACCTATCAATCAGCCCCAGCATTTT. This sequence encodes CASSQESTPINQPQHF.

This clonotype occurred many times. The gene calls are TRBV20-1 and TRBJ2-3, with a weak D call TRBD2 (5 bases). V was cut by 0 bases and J by 1 base, with 8 bases left in between. Germline values: CDR1 DFQATT, CDR2 SNEGSKA (reference sequence). CDR3 length: 14 amino acids. CDR3 sequence (DNA): TGCAGTGCTAGAGAGCCAGCGGGCACAGATACGCAGTATTTT. It yields the protein CSAREPAGTDTQYF.

To note about this clonotype: A single base separates this from a much larger clone, so it may be a read error. The rearrangement joins TRBV7-2 to TRBJ2-1; the match to TRBD2 covers 10 bases. Germline CDR1 is SGHTA and CDR2 is FQGNSA. The CDR3 spans 12 residues. The CDR3 region has the DNA TGTGGCAGCGGGAGGGCTCCCAATGAGCAGTTCTTC. Its protein product is CGSGRAPNEQFF.

Comment on this clonotype: A read error may account for a junction end that differs from germline. The chain carries TRBV2 and TRBJ1-3; D not resolved. Germline assignment: CDR1 SNHLY and CDR2 FYNNEI. The CDR3 loop spans 16 amino acids. The CDR3 DNA reads as TGTGCCGGCAGTGAAGACGCGGGGATGTCGGGAAACACCATATATTTT. Its protein is CAGSEDAGMSGNTIYF.

This clonotype was detected many times. The rearrangement joins TRBV6-1 to TRBJ1-1, with D possibly matching TRBD1 (5 bases). Per germline, CDR1 MNHNS and CDR2 SASEGT. Trimming took 5 bases from V and 3 from J, leaving 10 bases between them. This CDR3 has 13 residues. CDR3 protein: CASSWGVHTEAFF. CDR3 bases: TGTGCCAGCAGTTGGGGGGTCCACACTGAAGCTTTCTTT.

Notes on this clonotype: This clone may be a read error of a much larger clone one base away. The chain joins TRBV20-1 to TRBJ2-5, with 7 nucleotides matching TRBD2. The CDR3 is 13 residues long. CDR1 is DFQATT and CDR2 is SNEGSKA in the germline V gene (reference sequence). DNA for the CDR3: TGCAGTGCTAGACGGCGGGAGATTGGGACCCATTACTTC. Amino acid sequence: CSARRREIGTHYF.

For the CDR3, the DNA is TGTGCCAGCAGTTTTAATCTGGGAATGGGAGTTAGGGACACTGAAGCTTTCTTT. This translates into CASSFNLGMGVRDTEAFF. The chain couples TRBV12-3 or TRBV12-4 to TRBJ1-1; D ambiguous. The CDR3 extends over 18 amino acids. Trimming took off 3 bases at V and 3 bases at J, with 23 bases between the two ends.

V gene TRBV6-2 or TRBV6-3 combines with J gene TRBJ2-7; TRBD1 matches 7 bases. CDR3 length: 15 residues. V lost 7 bases and J lost 4; bases outside the gene matches: 13. Germline CDR1 is MNHEY and CDR2 is SVGEGT. The CDR3 coding sequence is TGTGCCAGCATTCCCCTCGGGACAGTCACTTACGAGCAGTACTTC. Its protein is CASIPLGTVTYEQYF.

The chain carries TRBV29-1 and TRBJ2-1; D may correspond to TRBD1 or TRBD2 (5 bases each). The CDR3 contains 14 residues. Germline assignment: CDR1 SQVTM and CDR2 ANQGSEA. Deletions cut 3 bases from V and 7 bases from J, with 16 bases between. As DNA, the CDR3 is TGCAGCGTTGATGTCGGGACCACTCGTAATGAGCAGTTCTTC. This encodes CSVDVGTTRNEQFF.

V and J are TRBV12-3 or TRBV12-4 and TRBJ2-3, with a weak D call TRBD1 (6 bases). With 6 bases removed from V and 4 bases from J, the gap between germline ends came to 11 bases. CDR3 size: 13 residues. CDR3 amino acids: CASRLQGADTQYF. In DNA form, the CDR3 reads TGTGCCAGCAGGTTACAGGGCGCAGATACGCAGTATTTT.

This clonotype was counted at least ten times. J is TRBJ1-5 and V is TRBV15; TRBD1 matches at 7 bases. Germline assignment: CDR1 LNHNV and CDR2 YYDKDF (reference sequence). This CDR3 has 17 amino acids. The V gene end was trimmed by 4 bases and the J gene end by 0 bases; junction bases not matched to a gene: 9. The DNA of the CDR3 is TGTGCCACCAGCACCCCGCGGGACAGCTATAGCAATCAGCCCCAGCATTTT. Protein sequence: CATSTPRDSYSNQPQHF.

The table lists this clonotype with a few counts. The chain has TRBV7-9 and TRBJ1-6; no firm D call. The V end was cut by 5 bases, the J end by 5 bases, with 7 bases between. The CDR3 loop spans 13 amino acids. Germline lookup yields CDR1 SEHNR and CDR2 FQNEAQ (reference sequence). Here the CDR3 reads CASSIQNNSPLHF. The CDR3 DNA is TGTGCCAGCAGCATACAGAATAATTCACCCCTCCACTTT.

A few counts support this clonotype. The chain couples TRBV19 to TRBJ2-7; D is ambiguous. The CDR3 length is 12 residues. With 7 bases removed from V and 6 bases from J, the gap between germline ends came to 13 bases. The germline V gene has CDR1 LNHDA and CDR2 SQIVND (reference sequence). This CDR3 reads CASKRQAGEQYF. DNA of the CDR3: TGTGCCAGTAAAAGACAAGCTGGCGAGCAGTACTTC.

A note on this clonotype: This could be a read error, since a much larger clone is one nucleotide away. This chain links TRBV28 with TRBJ2-7; 9 bases are shared with TRBD1. The CDR3 consists of 17 residues. V lost 4 bases, J lost 3 bases, and 13 bases stayed unmatched. CDR1 and CDR2 (germline): MDHEN, SYDVKM. For the CDR3, the DNA is TGTGCCAGCAGTTACACCTGGGACAGGGTAAAATTCTACGAGCAGTACTTC. This codes for CASSYTWDRVKFYEQYF.

This clonotype appeared many times. The chain carries TRBV14 and TRBJ2-3; tentative D call: TRBD1 (6 bases). CDR1 and CDR2 (germline): SGHDN, FVKESK. V was pared by 6 bases and J by 9 bases, with 10 bases between. The CDR3 runs 11 residues. This chain's CDR3 is CASSPGTTQYF. The CDR3, as DNA: TGTGCCAGCAGTCCCGGGACAACGCAGTATTTT.

A note on this clonotype: Relative to the germline gene, one junction end is altered; a read error may explain this. This chain uses TRBV5-1 with TRBJ2-7, with D hard to call. Per germline, CDR1 SGHRS and CDR2 YFSETQ. The CDR3 covers 13 residues. The CDR3 protein is CASSLGLTYGQYF. CDR3 in DNA: TGCGCCAGCAGTCTGGGTCTAACCTACGGGCAGTACTTC.

This chain connects TRBV7-2 to TRBJ2-1; 14 nucleotides agree with TRBD2. V gave up 4 bases and J gave up 5 bases; unmatched junction bases: 10. Germline-derived CDR1 and CDR2 are SGHTA and FQGNSA. CDR3 length equals 18 residues. The CDR3 reads CASSSSGTSGSTHNEQFF. In DNA, the CDR3 is TGTGCCAGCAGCTCATCCGGGACTAGCGGGAGTACCCACAATGAGCAGTTCTTC.

The J gene is TRBJ2-3, the V gene TRBV7-9; no clear D. CDR1 and CDR2 (germline): SEHNR, FQNEAQ (reference sequence). V lost 1 base and J 8 bases, leaving 10 bases between the germline ends. The CDR3 sequence is 13 residues long. The CDR3 bases are TGTGCCAGCAGCTTAGAGGGTTCGGGTACGCAGTATTTT. Translation gives CASSLEGSGTQYF.

Points on this clonotype: The junction differs from germline at one of its ends, possibly a read error. The gene calls are TRBV6-9 and TRBJ1-2, with D possibly TRBD1 on 6 matching bases. Looked up from germline, CDR1 is MNHGY and CDR2 is SVAAGI. CDR3 length: 13 amino acids. CDR3 sequence: CASSYTIQGGYTF. The CDR3 DNA reads as TGTGCTAGCAGTTACACAATACAGGGTGGCTACACCTTC.